Listed below are T cell receptor beta chains from one sample, sequenced in a study of vaccination and CD4 T cells after COVID-19. TCRdb analysed the PCR reads with MiXCR anew, one entry per CDR3 protein. The data contain around 20,000 distinct CDR3 sequences, 35% to 50% of them singletons. Their target antigens are unknown. Sample: CD4+ T cells from blood, cultured in vitro. Source of these receptors: a human donor who had recovered from COVID-19. CDR3s include the opening cysteine and the closing phenylalanine or tryptophan. Each record gives: V gene, clone size, D gene, CDR3 length, J gene, CDR3 protein, CDR3 DNA. The D gene is left open where the match is weak. Some rows mark clone size as missing; the rest say once, few, many or name a class of expanded clone.

v_call: TRBV5-5; clone_size: few; d_call: -; cdr3_length: 15; j_call: TRBJ2-2; cdr3_aa: CASSSGTANTGELFF; cdr3_nt: TGTGCCAGCAGCTCGGGCACCGCGAACACCGGGGAGCTGTTTTTT
v_call: TRBV30; clone_size: -; d_call: -; cdr3_length: 11; j_call: TRBJ2-1; cdr3_aa: CAQSSYNEQFF; cdr3_nt: TGTGCCCAGAGCTCCTACAATGAGCAGTTCTTC
v_call: TRBV28; clone_size: few; d_call: -; cdr3_length: 14; j_call: TRBJ1-1; cdr3_aa: CASSLWPENTEAFF; cdr3_nt: TGTGCCAGCAGTTTATGGCCCGAGAACACTGAAGCTTTCTTT
v_call: TRBV20-1; clone_size: few; d_call: TRBD1; cdr3_length: 12; j_call: TRBJ2-7; cdr3_aa: CSARTGYGEQYF; cdr3_nt: TGCAGTGCTAGGACAGGGTATGGCGAGCAGTACTTC
v_call: TRBV7-6; clone_size: few; d_call: -; cdr3_length: 13; j_call: TRBJ2-7; cdr3_aa: CASSLDLSYEQYF; cdr3_nt: TGTGCCAGCAGCTTAGACCTATCCTACGAGCAGTACTTC
v_call: TRBV9; clone_size: -; d_call: -; cdr3_length: 15; j_call: TRBJ2-7; cdr3_aa: CASSVDSVSSYEQYF; cdr3_nt: TGTGCCAGCAGCGTAGACAGCGTGAGCTCCTACGAGCAGTACTTC
v_call: TRBV7-9; clone_size: -; d_call: -; cdr3_length: 12; j_call: TRBJ1-2; cdr3_aa: CASSSEGWGYTF; cdr3_nt: TGTGCCAGCAGCTCTGAGGGGTGGGGCTACACCTTC
v_call: TRBV20-1; clone_size: -; d_call: -; cdr3_length: 13; j_call: TRBJ1-1; cdr3_aa: CSAWEGMNTEAFF; cdr3_nt: TGCAGTGCTTGGGAGGGGATGAACACTGAAGCTTTCTTT
v_call: TRBV7-4; clone_size: -; d_call: -; cdr3_length: 11; j_call: TRBJ2-1; cdr3_aa: CASSLRDVQFF; cdr3_nt: TGTGCCAGCAGCTTAAGGGACGTTCAGTTCTTC
v_call: TRBV20-1; clone_size: few; d_call: TRBD1; cdr3_length: 14; j_call: TRBJ1-5; cdr3_aa: CSARPGQGSRPQHF; cdr3_nt: TGCAGTGCTAGGCCGGGACAGGGTTCCCGGCCCCAGCATTTT
v_call: TRBV20-1; clone_size: -; d_call: -; cdr3_length: 14; j_call: TRBJ2-2; cdr3_aa: CSATQGSWAGELFF; cdr3_nt: TGCAGTGCTACACAGGGATCCTGGGCCGGGGAGCTGTTTTTT
v_call: TRBV7-2; clone_size: -; d_call: -; cdr3_length: 15; j_call: TRBJ1-2; cdr3_aa: CASSLGGGKRVGYTF; cdr3_nt: TGTGCCAGCAGCTTAGGGGGGGGCAAAAGGGTTGGCTACACCTTC
v_call: TRBV2; clone_size: few; d_call: TRBD1; cdr3_length: 14; j_call: TRBJ1-5; cdr3_aa: CASKGGQGIKPQHF; cdr3_nt: TGTGCCAGCAAGGGGGGACAGGGGATTAAGCCCCAGCATTTT
v_call: TRBV20-1; clone_size: few; d_call: -; cdr3_length: 12; j_call: TRBJ1-4; cdr3_aa: CSVRGKGVKLFF; cdr3_nt: TGCAGTGTCAGGGGCAAGGGAGTAAAACTGTTTTTT
v_call: TRBV6-1; clone_size: -; d_call: -; cdr3_length: 15; j_call: TRBJ2-2; cdr3_aa: CASSRGLLSTGELFF; cdr3_nt: TGTGCCAGCAGTCGGGGGCTGTTATCCACCGGGGAGCTGTTTTTT
v_call: TRBV21-1; clone_size: -; d_call: -; cdr3_length: 12; j_call: TRBJ1-5; cdr3_aa: CASTPPFQPQHF; cdr3_nt: TGTGCCAGCACCCCCCCGTTTCAGCCCCAGCATTTT
v_call: TRBV7-9; clone_size: -; d_call: -; cdr3_length: 14; j_call: TRBJ1-2; cdr3_aa: CASSLEAQGAGYTF; cdr3_nt: TGTGCCAGCAGCTTAGAGGCACAGGGAGCAGGCTACACCTTC
v_call: TRBV20-1; clone_size: few; d_call: -; cdr3_length: 14; j_call: TRBJ1-2; cdr3_aa: CSAQLPGRTGGYTF; cdr3_nt: TGCAGTGCTCAACTACCGGGACGGACCGGTGGCTACACCTTC
v_call: TRBV6-1; clone_size: -; d_call: -; cdr3_length: 11; j_call: TRBJ2-4; cdr3_aa: CASSVVNIQYF; cdr3_nt: TGTGCCAGCAGTGTAGTGAACATTCAGTACTTC
v_call: TRBV6-5; clone_size: few; d_call: -; cdr3_length: 15; j_call: TRBJ2-3; cdr3_aa: CASSYPSVNTDTQYF; cdr3_nt: TGTGCCAGCAGTTACCCGAGCGTGAACACAGATACGCAGTATTTT
v_call: TRBV5-4; clone_size: -; d_call: TRBD1; cdr3_length: 16; j_call: TRBJ1-6; cdr3_aa: CASRQSQTGTGSPLHF; cdr3_nt: TGTGCCAGCAGGCAATCACAGACAGGGACCGGTTCACCCCTCCACTTT
v_call: TRBV6-1; clone_size: -; d_call: -; cdr3_length: 13; j_call: TRBJ2-2; cdr3_aa: CASSLGFAGELFF; cdr3_nt: TGTGCCAGCAGCCTAGGTTTCGCCGGGGAGCTGTTTTTT
v_call: TRBV21-1; clone_size: -; d_call: -; cdr3_length: 18; j_call: TRBJ1-3; cdr3_aa: CASSNGQGEISPGNTIYF; cdr3_nt: TGTGCCAGCAGCAACGGACAGGGGGAGATCTCTCCGGGAAACACCATATATTTT
v_call: TRBV6-1; clone_size: -; d_call: TRBD1; cdr3_length: 16; j_call: TRBJ1-1; cdr3_aa: CASSPGGQGGVTEAFF; cdr3_nt: TGTGCCAGCAGTCCCGGAGGGCAGGGGGGTGTTACTGAAGCTTTCTTT
v_call: TRBV20-1; clone_size: -; d_call: -; cdr3_length: 13; j_call: TRBJ1-3; cdr3_aa: CSASSQGTNTIYF; cdr3_nt: TGCAGTGCTAGTTCACAGGGCACGAACACCATATATTTT
v_call: TRBV11-2; clone_size: once; d_call: -; cdr3_length: 14; j_call: TRBJ1-2; cdr3_aa: CASRQPRGNYGYTF; cdr3_nt: TGTGCCAGCAGACAACCCAGGGGTAACTATGGCTACACCTTC
v_call: TRBV19; clone_size: -; d_call: -; cdr3_length: 13; j_call: TRBJ1-2; cdr3_aa: CASSIPGSYGYTF; cdr3_nt: TGTGCCAGTAGTATACCAGGGTCTTATGGCTACACCTTC
v_call: TRBV20-1; clone_size: -; d_call: -; cdr3_length: 14; j_call: TRBJ1-1; cdr3_aa: CSAREGPWDTEAFF; cdr3_nt: TGCAGTGCTAGAGAAGGCCCGTGGGACACTGAAGCTTTCTTT
v_call: TRBV4-2; clone_size: -; d_call: -; cdr3_length: 17; j_call: TRBJ1-6; cdr3_aa: CASSRRLSDRDNSPLHF; cdr3_nt: TGTGCCAGCAGCCGGAGATTGTCAGACAGAGATAATTCACCCCTCCACTTT
v_call: TRBV4-2; clone_size: few; d_call: TRBD1; cdr3_length: 17; j_call: TRBJ1-2; cdr3_aa: CASSQVQRQGAYYGYTF; cdr3_nt: TGTGCCAGCAGCCAAGTCCAAAGACAGGGGGCGTACTATGGCTACACCTTC
v_call: TRBV18; clone_size: -; d_call: TRBD2; cdr3_length: 16; j_call: TRBJ2-1; cdr3_aa: CASSPPGTSGGIGQFF; cdr3_nt: TGTGCCAGCTCACCACCCGGGACTAGCGGGGGGATAGGGCAGTTCTTC
v_call: TRBV24-1; clone_size: -; d_call: TRBD1; cdr3_length: 16; j_call: TRBJ2-2; cdr3_aa: CATSDFRGPNTGELFF; cdr3_nt: TGTGCCACCAGTGATTTCAGGGGGCCGAACACCGGGGAGCTGTTTTTT
v_call: TRBV30; clone_size: -; d_call: -; cdr3_length: 14; j_call: TRBJ1-1; cdr3_aa: CAWSVPGTNTEAFF; cdr3_nt: TGTGCCTGGAGTGTTCCAGGGACGAACACTGAAGCTTTCTTT
v_call: TRBV19; clone_size: few; d_call: -; cdr3_length: 14; j_call: TRBJ1-5; cdr3_aa: CASTRQVWDQPQHF; cdr3_nt: TGTGCCAGTACCCGACAGGTTTGGGATCAGCCCCAGCATTTT
v_call: TRBV18; clone_size: -; d_call: -; cdr3_length: 18; j_call: TRBJ1-1; cdr3_aa: CASSPSRGARLMNTEAFF; cdr3_nt: TGTGCCAGCTCACCATCCCGGGGGGCCCGACTCATGAACACTGAAGCTTTCTTT
v_call: TRBV5-4; clone_size: -; d_call: -; cdr3_length: 12; j_call: TRBJ2-2; cdr3_aa: CASSYLAGELFF; cdr3_nt: TGTGCCAGCAGCTATCTAGCCGGGGAGCTGTTTTTT
v_call: TRBV4-1; clone_size: few; d_call: TRBD1; cdr3_length: 16; j_call: TRBJ2-5; cdr3_aa: CASSPHRGRDQETQYF; cdr3_nt: TGCGCCAGCAGCCCTCACAGGGGTAGAGACCAAGAGACCCAGTACTTC
v_call: TRBV18; clone_size: -; d_call: -; cdr3_length: 11; j_call: TRBJ1-1; cdr3_aa: CASSPGTEAFF; cdr3_nt: TGTGCCAGCTCACCGGGCACTGAAGCTTTCTTT
v_call: TRBV20-1; clone_size: -; d_call: -; cdr3_length: 15; j_call: TRBJ1-1; cdr3_aa: CSASSTGSVPTEAFF; cdr3_nt: TGCAGTGCTAGCTCCACAGGGAGTGTCCCCACTGAAGCTTTCTTT
v_call: TRBV27; clone_size: few; d_call: TRBD1; cdr3_length: 14; j_call: TRBJ1-5; cdr3_aa: CASSLSTLGGAKHF; cdr3_nt: TGTGCCAGCAGTTTATCGACCCTAGGGGGCGCGAAGCATTTT
v_call: TRBV5-1; clone_size: -; d_call: -; cdr3_length: 15; j_call: TRBJ2-5; cdr3_aa: CASSYLSPVQETQYF; cdr3_nt: TGCGCCAGCAGCTATTTAAGCCCAGTACAAGAGACCCAGTACTTC
v_call: TRBV5-1; clone_size: -; d_call: TRBD1; cdr3_length: 13; j_call: TRBJ1-1; cdr3_aa: CASSSTGGTEAFF; cdr3_nt: TGCGCCAGCAGTTCTACAGGGGGCACTGAAGCTTTCTTT
v_call: TRBV25-1; clone_size: -; d_call: TRBD1; cdr3_length: 14; j_call: TRBJ1-2; cdr3_aa: CASSEADRVYGYTF; cdr3_nt: TGTGCCAGCAGTGAGGCAGACAGGGTTTACGGCTACACCTTC